The T cell receptor (beta chain) described here comes from a study of Ad26.COV2.S vaccination and SARS-CoV-2 variants. The wider study: Within the COV1001 Ad26.COV2.S trial arm, the donor was enrolled. The authors gave Ad26.COV2.S intramuscularly, either once or twice 56 days apart.

This table comes from immunoSEQ multiplex PCR, and its TCRdb copy is limited to in-frame clones, with some not included. This table holds about 680,000 clones, roughly 90% found once. The V end was cut by 1 base, the J end by 2 bases, with 11 bases between. Germline V gives CDR1 SGHTA, CDR2 FQGNSA. The CDR3 is made up of 15 amino acids. Treatment reported: some 20 received Ad26.COV2.S at low or high dose, single or two shots; about 5 received placebo; per-sample allocation not given. Day 63 after the first vaccine or placebo injection was the time point for sampling. The chain combines TRBV7-2 with TRBJ2-5; maybe TRBD1 (6 bases). The sample consisted of peripheral blood, taken in a trial of Ad26.COV2.S vaccine versus placebo. The TCR comes from a person between 18 and 65 years old who received the Ad26.COV2.S COVID-19 vaccine or a placebo. CDR3 sequence: CASSLVWTAQETQYF. The CDR3 DNA reads TGTGCCAGCAGCTTAGTTTGGACAGCACAAGAGACCCAGTACTTC.